These T cell receptor beta chains were read from a single sample in a study of cytomegalovirus exposure and HLA in healthy donors. Repertoires were generated with immunoSEQ multiplex PCR, while TCRdb's copy carries only in-frame clones and drops some. The data contain fewer than 95,000 clones, approximately 63% of them seen just once; the ten biggest clones take up roughly 6.8%. The sequenced sample was PBMCs. Every receptor here comes from a woman aged 25 to 39 in good health and CMV-seronegative. Each CDR3 is given without its conserved first and last residue. The D gene is left open where the match is weak.

>TRBV6-6|TRBD1
ASKTGPNEKLF
>TRBV4-1|TRBD2
ASKGGRGRGASGGGTDTQY
>TRBV11-3|-
ASSRGQETQY
>TRBV5-1|-
ASSLTGTRTNEKLF
>TRBV5-1|-
ASSRGSGSNYGYT
>TRBV7-8|-
ASSLAEGAKA
>TRBV18|TRBD1
ASSPLDRGQSYEQY
>TRBV7-2|-
ASTSGYEQY
>TRBV27|-
ASRTRTAGQAQH
>TRBV19|TRBD1
ASSTRDSSYEQY
>TRBV13|-
ASSYILGATYNEQF
>TRBV2|TRBD1
ASSAPGTGGLRGEKLF
>TRBV9|-
ASTQTNTGELF
>TRBV28|TRBD2
ASSSALGLAASYEQY
>TRBV5-1|TRBD1
ASSLTGGRGNTIY
>TRBV5-8|TRBD1
ASRLSGTGVLFT
>TRBV5-1|-
ASSLAAGLTDDIQY
>TRBV27|-
ASSLPYRGGYSYNEQF
>TRBV4-3|-
ASSQDIETPNTGELF
>TRBV5-1|-
ASSLGGDSVYEQY
>TRBV5-6|-
ASSFSNSPLH
>TRBV4-2|TRBD2
ASSQDQMWTSGNTGELF
>TRBV4-3|TRBD1
ASSRDRGRSEQY
>TRBV5-6|-
ASSLAAQGRHEQY
>TRBV12-5|TRBD2
ASGSLSSGDTYNEQF
>TRBV10-3|TRBD1
AIRTGDFEQY
>TRBV6-5|-
ASSHKTGTEAF
>TRBV19|TRBD1
ASRQPGGTGKGEKLF
>TRBV5-4|-
ASSLGTNSPLH
>TRBV7-9|TRBD1
ASSSGGRQGGYTEAF
>TRBV4-2|-
ASSPGTWDMGYEQF